A selection of T cell receptor beta chains follows, all from one sample in a study of T cells in Graves' hyperthyroidism and ophthalmopathy. TCRdb re-derived calls from the multiplex PCR reads in MiXCR, one entry per CDR3 protein. The sample lists hundreds of thousands of distinct CDR3 sequences; just over 45% were seen once. Sequencing input: peripheral blood or thyroid tissue (not recorded which). The receptors here all came from a young woman with Graves' hyperthyroidism. Each CDR3 is given with its conserved first and last residue. A D gene is named only where the DNA matches it firmly. Clone sizes are given selectively: once, few, many, or a class where the clone is expanded.

clone size: many; J gene: TRBJ1-2; V gene: TRBV7-9; D gene: -; CDR3 protein: CASSSEDLLGYTF; CDR3 DNA: TGTGCCAGCAGCTCAGAGGACCTGCTTGGCTACACCTTC
clone size: many; J gene: TRBJ1-2; V gene: TRBV7-6; D gene: TRBD1; CDR3 protein: CASSSISGQGYGYTF; CDR3 DNA: TGTGCCAGCAGCTCGATTTCCGGACAGGGCTATGGCTACACCTTC
clone size: many; J gene: TRBJ2-2; V gene: TRBV7-2; D gene: -; CDR3 protein: CASSSSNTGELFF; CDR3 DNA: TGTGCCAGCAGCTCCTCGAACACCGGGGAGCTGTTTTTT
clone size: -; J gene: TRBJ1-1; V gene: TRBV5-1; D gene: -; CDR3 protein: CASSLGAGGENTEAFF; CDR3 DNA: TGCGCCAGCAGCTTGGGAGCGGGGGGAGAGAACACTGAAGCTTTCTTT
clone size: -; J gene: TRBJ2-7; V gene: TRBV9; D gene: -; CDR3 protein: CASSADVYGGYEQYF; CDR3 DNA: TGTGCCAGCAGCGCTGACGTATACGGCGGCTACGAGCAGTACTTC
clone size: many; J gene: TRBJ1-2; V gene: TRBV7-9; D gene: -; CDR3 protein: CASSHGRTYGYTF; CDR3 DNA: TGTGCCAGCAGCCACGGACGGACCTATGGCTACACCTTC
clone size: -; J gene: TRBJ2-7; V gene: TRBV5-1; D gene: TRBD1; CDR3 protein: CASSTTGAFGNEQYF; CDR3 DNA: TGTGCCAGCAGCACCACAGGGGCTTTTGGCAACGAGCAGTACTTC
clone size: -; J gene: TRBJ2-2; V gene: TRBV29-1; D gene: -; CDR3 protein: CSVEGTGLTTGELFF; CDR3 DNA: TGCAGCGTTGAAGGTACAGGGTTGACCACCGGGGAGCTGTTTTTT
clone size: -; J gene: TRBJ2-7; V gene: TRBV20-1; D gene: -; CDR3 protein: CSARFRGEQYF; CDR3 DNA: TGCAGTGCTAGATTCAGGGGCGAGCAGTACTTC
clone size: few; J gene: TRBJ1-6; V gene: TRBV13; D gene: -; CDR3 protein: CASLDRDNSPLHF; CDR3 DNA: TGTGCCAGCTTGGACAGAGATAATTCACCCCTCCACTTT
clone size: few; J gene: TRBJ1-1; V gene: TRBV20-1; D gene: TRBD1; CDR3 protein: CSAGTEVYTEAFF; CDR3 DNA: TGCAGTGCGGGGACAGAAGTTTACACTGAAGCTTTCTTT
clone size: -; J gene: TRBJ2-7; V gene: TRBV2; D gene: -; CDR3 protein: CASSQLSAFYEQYF; CDR3 DNA: TGTGCCAGCAGCCAACTGTCTGCCTTCTACGAGCAGTACTTC
clone size: few; J gene: TRBJ1-6; V gene: TRBV20-1; D gene: -; CDR3 protein: CSARVPLGNSPLHF; CDR3 DNA: TGCAGTGCTAGAGTCCCTTTGGGTAATTCACCCCTCCACTTT
clone size: -; J gene: TRBJ1-1; V gene: TRBV19; D gene: -; CDR3 protein: CASSIVGGGTEAFF; CDR3 DNA: TGTGCCAGTAGTATAGTCGGGGGAGGGACTGAAGCTTTCTTT
clone size: few; J gene: TRBJ1-6; V gene: TRBV12-3/TRBV12-4; D gene: -; CDR3 protein: CASSLGQPLHF; CDR3 DNA: TGTGCCAGCAGTTTAGGTCAGCCCCTCCACTTT
clone size: -; J gene: TRBJ1-1; V gene: TRBV15; D gene: TRBD1; CDR3 protein: CATSLDRANTEAFF; CDR3 DNA: TGTGCCACCAGCCTAGACAGGGCAAACACTGAAGCTTTCTTT
clone size: few; J gene: TRBJ1-1; V gene: TRBV10-3; D gene: TRBD1; CDR3 protein: CASNEQGADTEAFF; CDR3 DNA: TGTGCCAGCAACGAACAGGGGGCAGACACTGAAGCTTTCTTT
clone size: -; J gene: TRBJ2-6; V gene: TRBV24-1; D gene: TRBD1; CDR3 protein: CATSDSSVGTGGSGANVLTF; CDR3 DNA: TGTGCCACCAGTGATTCATCCGTCGGGACAGGGGGGTCGGGGGCCAACGTCCTGACTTTC
clone size: many; J gene: TRBJ2-5; V gene: TRBV15; D gene: TRBD2; CDR3 protein: CATQASGSQETQYF; CDR3 DNA: TGTGCCACCCAAGCTAGCGGGTCTCAAGAGACCCAGTACTTC
clone size: -; J gene: TRBJ2-2; V gene: TRBV6-1; D gene: -; CDR3 protein: CASSQEARFTGELFF; CDR3 DNA: TGTGCCAGCAGCCAAGAGGCCAGATTCACCGGGGAGCTGTTTTTT
clone size: -; J gene: TRBJ1-2; V gene: TRBV7-9; D gene: -; CDR3 protein: CASSEAGVDGYTF; CDR3 DNA: TGTGCCAGTAGTGAGGCAGGGGTAGATGGCTACACCTTC
clone size: few; J gene: TRBJ1-1; V gene: TRBV24-1; D gene: -; CDR3 protein: CATSDPGTNTEAFF; CDR3 DNA: TGTGCCACCAGTGACCCCGGGACCAACACTGAAGCTTTCTTT
clone size: once; J gene: TRBJ1-2; V gene: TRBV25-1; D gene: TRBD1; CDR3 protein: CASTGTGQGYTF; CDR3 DNA: TGTGCCAGCACCGGGACAGGGCAAGGCTACACCTTC
clone size: few; J gene: TRBJ2-7; V gene: TRBV20-1; D gene: -; CDR3 protein: CSAREDTYEQYF; CDR3 DNA: TGCAGTGCTAGAGAGGACACGTACGAGCAGTACTTC
clone size: -; J gene: TRBJ1-2; V gene: TRBV2; D gene: -; CDR3 protein: CASSEHSTNYGYTF; CDR3 DNA: TGTGCCAGCAGTGAACACAGTACTAACTATGGCTACACCTTC
clone size: few; J gene: TRBJ1-1; V gene: TRBV2; D gene: -; CDR3 protein: CATQGPNTEAFF; CDR3 DNA: TGTGCCACCCAGGGCCCTAACACTGAAGCTTTCTTT
clone size: many; J gene: TRBJ1-2; V gene: TRBV6-5; D gene: TRBD1; CDR3 protein: CASIPGQGASYGYTF; CDR3 DNA: TGTGCCAGCATCCCGGGACAGGGGGCCAGCTATGGCTACACCTTC
clone size: -; J gene: TRBJ1-2; V gene: TRBV29-1; D gene: TRBD1; CDR3 protein: CSVPGTEAYGYTF; CDR3 DNA: TGCAGCGTGCCCGGGACAGAGGCGTATGGCTACACCTTC
clone size: once; J gene: TRBJ2-7; V gene: TRBV15; D gene: TRBD2; CDR3 protein: CATSPPLAGGAYEQYF; CDR3 DNA: TGTGCCACCAGTCCGCCTCTAGCGGGAGGGGCCTACGAGCAGTACTTC
clone size: -; J gene: TRBJ1-5; V gene: TRBV24-1; D gene: -; CDR3 protein: CATSDPERVNQPQHF; CDR3 DNA: TGTGCCACCAGTGACCCCGAAAGGGTCAATCAGCCCCAGCATTTT
clone size: many; J gene: TRBJ1-1; V gene: TRBV15; D gene: -; CDR3 protein: CATSRGTANTEAFF; CDR3 DNA: TGTGCCACCAGCAGAGGGACAGCGAACACTGAAGCTTTCTTT
clone size: -; J gene: TRBJ2-6; V gene: TRBV19; D gene: -; CDR3 protein: CASSIKESWGANVLTF; CDR3 DNA: TGTGCCAGTAGTATCAAAGAATCCTGGGGGGCCAACGTCCTGACTTTC
clone size: -; J gene: TRBJ2-7; V gene: TRBV2; D gene: -; CDR3 protein: CASSDLFSYNEQYF; CDR3 DNA: TGTGCCAGCAGTGATTTGTTTTCCTACAATGAGCAGTACTTC
clone size: many; J gene: TRBJ1-3; V gene: TRBV24-1; D gene: -; CDR3 protein: CATSDRDSGNTIYF; CDR3 DNA: TGTGCCACCAGTGATCGGGACTCAGGAAACACCATATATTTT
clone size: -; J gene: TRBJ2-6; V gene: TRBV15; D gene: -; CDR3 protein: CATRTAAF; CDR3 DNA: TGTGCCACCCGGACAGCGGCTTTC
clone size: -; J gene: TRBJ1-6; V gene: TRBV14; D gene: -; CDR3 protein: CASSRQGAGGSPLHF; CDR3 DNA: TGTGCCAGCAGCCGGCAGGGTGCTGGGGGATCACCCCTCCACTTT
clone size: -; J gene: TRBJ1-1; V gene: TRBV18; D gene: -; CDR3 protein: CASSGDPNTEAFF; CDR3 DNA: TGTGCCAGCTCGGGCGACCCCAACACTGAAGCTTTCTTT
clone size: few; J gene: TRBJ1-5; V gene: TRBV2; D gene: -; CDR3 protein: CASSESPLARGGNQPQHF; CDR3 DNA: TGTGCCAGCAGTGAATCCCCCCTCGCTCGGGGCGGCAATCAGCCCCAGCATTTT
clone size: few; J gene: TRBJ2-2; V gene: TRBV12-3/TRBV12-4; D gene: -; CDR3 protein: CASSEGGHELFF; CDR3 DNA: TGTGCCAGCAGCGAAGGGGGACACGAGCTGTTTTTT
clone size: -; J gene: TRBJ2-7; V gene: TRBV7-9; D gene: -; CDR3 protein: CASSLPDSSTSEQYF; CDR3 DNA: TGTGCCAGCAGCCTACCGGACAGTTCTACCTCCGAGCAGTACTTC
clone size: once; J gene: TRBJ2-5; V gene: TRBV2; D gene: -; CDR3 protein: CASHPESSNQPQYF; CDR3 DNA: TGTGCCAGCCACCCAGAAAGTAGCAATCAGCCCCAGTACTTC
clone size: many; J gene: TRBJ1-2; V gene: TRBV5-1; D gene: TRBD1; CDR3 protein: CASSPWTGSDGYTF; CDR3 DNA: TGCGCCAGCAGCCCCTGGACAGGGTCGGATGGCTACACCTTC
clone size: -; J gene: TRBJ1-1; V gene: TRBV29-1; D gene: -; CDR3 protein: CSRVGGYHTEAFF; CDR3 DNA: TGCAGCAGAGTAGGCGGATACCACACTGAAGCTTTCTTT
clone size: -; J gene: TRBJ2-2; V gene: TRBV2; D gene: -; CDR3 protein: CASRGLEGANTGELFF; CDR3 DNA: TGTGCCAGCAGGGGCCTTGAGGGGGCGAACACCGGGGAGCTGTTTTTT
clone size: -; J gene: TRBJ2-5; V gene: TRBV15; D gene: -; CDR3 protein: CATSRDSRPSQETQYF; CDR3 DNA: TGTGCCACCAGCAGAGATTCCAGGCCATCTCAAGAGACCCAGTACTTC
clone size: -; J gene: TRBJ2-7; V gene: TRBV29-1; D gene: -; CDR3 protein: CSVAGQQLRGEQYF; CDR3 DNA: TGCAGCGTAGCGGGACAGCAACTAAGGGGCGAGCAGTACTTC
clone size: -; J gene: TRBJ2-5; V gene: TRBV20-1; D gene: -; CDR3 protein: CSAKGRRETQYF; CDR3 DNA: TGCAGTGCGAAAGGGAGACGAGAGACCCAGTACTTC
clone size: many; J gene: TRBJ1-2; V gene: TRBV7-8; D gene: -; CDR3 protein: CATYSQDDGYTF; CDR3 DNA: TGTGCCACTTATTCCCAGGACGACGGCTACACCTTC
clone size: few; J gene: TRBJ1-5; V gene: TRBV7-8; D gene: -; CDR3 protein: CASSLVGPPQPQHF; CDR3 DNA: TGTGCCAGCAGCTTAGTGGGACCGCCCCAGCCCCAGCATTTT
clone size: few; J gene: TRBJ1-4; V gene: TRBV7-9; D gene: -; CDR3 protein: CASSLDAGTNEKLFF; CDR3 DNA: TGTGCCAGCAGCTTAGATGCGGGAACTAATGAAAAACTGTTTTTT
clone size: many; J gene: TRBJ1-1; V gene: TRBV7-9; D gene: -; CDR3 protein: CASRQGLNTEAFF; CDR3 DNA: TGTGCCAGCAGGCAGGGACTGAACACTGAAGCTTTCTTT
clone size: many; J gene: TRBJ2-5; V gene: TRBV7-9; D gene: -; CDR3 protein: CASSLLLAQEETQYF; CDR3 DNA: TGTGCCAGCAGCTTACTGTTAGCCCAAGAAGAGACCCAGTACTTC